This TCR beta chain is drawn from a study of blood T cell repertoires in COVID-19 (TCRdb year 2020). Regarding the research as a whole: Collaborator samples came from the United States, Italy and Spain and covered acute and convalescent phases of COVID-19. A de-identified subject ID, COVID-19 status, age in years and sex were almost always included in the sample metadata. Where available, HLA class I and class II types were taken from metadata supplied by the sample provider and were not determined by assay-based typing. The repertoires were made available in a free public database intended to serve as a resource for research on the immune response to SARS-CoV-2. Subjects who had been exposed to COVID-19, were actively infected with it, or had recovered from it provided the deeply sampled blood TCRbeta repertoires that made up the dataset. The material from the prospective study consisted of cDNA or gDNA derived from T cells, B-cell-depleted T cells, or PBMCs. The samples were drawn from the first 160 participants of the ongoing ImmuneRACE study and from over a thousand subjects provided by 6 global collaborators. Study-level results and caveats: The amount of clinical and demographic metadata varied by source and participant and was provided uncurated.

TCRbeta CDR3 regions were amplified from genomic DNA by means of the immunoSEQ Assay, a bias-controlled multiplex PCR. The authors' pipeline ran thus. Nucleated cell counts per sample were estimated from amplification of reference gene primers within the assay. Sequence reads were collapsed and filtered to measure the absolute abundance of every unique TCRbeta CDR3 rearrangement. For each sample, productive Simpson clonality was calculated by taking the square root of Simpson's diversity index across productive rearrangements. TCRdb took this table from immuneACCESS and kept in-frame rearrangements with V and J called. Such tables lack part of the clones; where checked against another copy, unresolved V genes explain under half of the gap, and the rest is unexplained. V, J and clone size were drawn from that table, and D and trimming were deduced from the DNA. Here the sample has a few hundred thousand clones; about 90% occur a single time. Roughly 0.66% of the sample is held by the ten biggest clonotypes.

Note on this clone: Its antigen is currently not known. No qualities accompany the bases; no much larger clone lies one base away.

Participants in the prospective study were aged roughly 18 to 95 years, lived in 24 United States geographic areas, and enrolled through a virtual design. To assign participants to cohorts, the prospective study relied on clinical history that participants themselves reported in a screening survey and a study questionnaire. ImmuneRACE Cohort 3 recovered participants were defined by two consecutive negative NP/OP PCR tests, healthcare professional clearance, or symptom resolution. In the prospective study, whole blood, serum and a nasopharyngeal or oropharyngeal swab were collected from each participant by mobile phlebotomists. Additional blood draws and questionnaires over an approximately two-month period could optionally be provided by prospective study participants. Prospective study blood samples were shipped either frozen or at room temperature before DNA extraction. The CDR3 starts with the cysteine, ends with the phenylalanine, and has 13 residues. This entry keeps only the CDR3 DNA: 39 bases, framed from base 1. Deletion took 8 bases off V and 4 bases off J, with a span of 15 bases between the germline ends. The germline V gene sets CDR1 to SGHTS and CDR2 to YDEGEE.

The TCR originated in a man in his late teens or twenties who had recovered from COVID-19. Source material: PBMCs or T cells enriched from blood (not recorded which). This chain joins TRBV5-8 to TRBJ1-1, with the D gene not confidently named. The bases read TGTGCCAGGGGAGCGCAAGCGGCCACTGAAGCTTTCTTT. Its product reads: CARGAQAATEAFF.